The 7 T cell receptor beta chains reported below all come from one sample, sequenced in a study of T cell repertoires in cytomegalovirus infection (dated by TCRdb to between 2018 and 2020). Sequencing instrument: Illumina HiSeq 1500. TCRdb handled the public reads itself, with Q25 trimming in fastp and clone calling in MiXCR, and kept productive beta chains. Records with the same CDR3 protein are collapsed into one entry carrying the most frequent genes and DNA. The sample table records hundreds of thousands of distinct CDR3 sequences; around 31% of these occur just once. The ten largest clones take up roughly 20% of the sample. Antigen specificity for these receptors is unknown. The sample's treatment or condition label, decoded: in vitro stimulation with specific CMV peptide epitopes to enrich CMV-specific T cells. The sample consisted of cultured PBMCs, taken from culture after CMV antigen stimulation. These receptors were obtained from a human donor in good health (CMV status not recorded). Some clones in this sample may be carry-over from other donors' samples.

There are a few counts of this clonotype. The chain links TRBV20-1 to TRBJ2-3; D is possibly TRBD1 (5 bases). Trimming stripped 5 bases from V and 3 bases from J, with 18 bases between. The CDR3 covers 15 residues. CDR1 DFQATT and CDR2 SNEGSKA come from the germline V gene (reference sequence). The CDR3 nucleotides read TGCAGTGCTGCAGGGTCCCAAGTGGGGACAGATACGCAGTATTTT. Its protein is CSAAGSQVGTDTQYF.

This CDR3 reads CASSLGGLGSYEQYF. The CDR3 DNA sequence: TGTGCCAGCAGCTTAGGGGGACTGGGCTCCTACGAGCAGTACTTC. This chain connects TRBV7-2 to TRBJ2-7; D perhaps matches TRBD2 (6 bases). The V gene's germline CDR1 is SGHTA and CDR2 FQGNSA. Trimming cost V 1 base and J 0 bases, with 10 bases left between them. CDR3 length: 15 amino acids.

V and J are TRBV3-1 and TRBJ2-3; 10 bases match TRBD1. The germline gives CDR1 LGHDT, CDR2 YNNKEL (reference sequence). V lost 1 base and J lost 0; bases outside the gene matches: 7. The length of the CDR3 is 18 residues. CDR3 residues: CASSQAPGQGYSTDTQYF. The CDR3 DNA reads TGTGCCAGCAGCCAAGCTCCGGGACAGGGGTATAGCACAGATACGCAGTATTTT.

This chain uses TRBV7-2 with TRBJ2-5; 13 nucleotides align to TRBD2. Trimming removed 5 bases from V and 9 bases from J; junction bases left unmatched: 6. The germline gives CDR1 SGHTA, CDR2 FQGNSA. The CDR3 runs 14 residues. The CDR3 loop is CASSLGLAGVAQYF. CDR3 nucleotides: TGTGCCAGCAGCCTAGGACTAGCGGGAGTGGCCCAGTACTTC.

This clonotype turned up a few times. V usage is TRBV28 and J usage is TRBJ1-5, with a possible D match to TRBD1 (5 bases). CDR1 is MDHEN, CDR2 SYDVKM, per germline. Trimming removed 7 bases from V and 15 bases from J, with 34 bases in between. This CDR3 region has 17 residues. The CDR3, as DNA: TGTGCCAGCATCGAAGCTCGACAGCGGCAACGCCGTCAGCCACCGCATTTT. Its translation: CASIEARQRQRRQPPHF. The whole variable domain, remainder taken from reference TRBV28 and TRBJ1-5, is DVKVTQSSRYLVKRTGEKVFLECVQDMDHENMFWYRQDPGLGLRLIYFSYDVKMKEKGDIPEGYSVSREKKERFSLILESASTNQTSMYLCASIEARQRQRRQPPHFGDGTRLSIL.

This clonotype has ten or more counts. CDR3 sequence reads: CASSLEEGGLDGYTF. Written as DNA, the CDR3 is TGTGCCAGCAGCTTAGAAGAAGGTGGGCTGGATGGCTACACCTTC. The V gene is TRBV7-2, the J gene TRBJ1-2, with D unclear. V gave up 1 base and J gave up 6 bases, with 15 bases separating them. Germline V CDR1 and CDR2: SGHTA, FQGNSA. The length of the CDR3 is 15 residues. The full variable domain, in which reference TRBV7-2 and TRBJ1-2 provide the parts outside the CDR3, is GAGVSQSPSNKVTEKGKDVELRCDPISGHTALYWYRQSLGQGLEFLIYFQGNSAPDKSGLPSDRFSAERTGGSVSTLTIQRTQQEDSAVYLCASSLEEGGLDGYTFGSGTRLTVV.

This clonotype has more than one count but fewer than ten. The chain is built from TRBV30 and TRBJ2-1, with 7 bases matching TRBD1. This CDR3 comprises 14 residues. V shed 5 bases and J 2 bases; nucleotides not matched to a gene: 6. Germline V gives CDR1 GTSNPN, CDR2 SVGIG (reference sequence). The CDR3 DNA reads as TGTGCCTGGGGAACCGGGACAGCCTACAATGAGCAGTTCTTC. Amino acid sequence: CAWGTGTAYNEQFF.